Listed below are T cell receptor beta chains from one sample, sequenced in a study of graft-versus-host responses after intestinal transplantation. Assay: immunoSEQ multiplex PCR; the TCRdb copy retains only in-frame clones and omits some. The table has 96,000 or so clones, about 93% seen once. Their target antigens are unknown. Sequences were derived from unstimulated CD4+ T cells sorted from spleen or lymph node cells, sampled before intestinal transplant. The receptors shown here come from a human donor who received an intestinal transplant. CDR3s include the opening cysteine and the closing phenylalanine or tryptophan. A D gene is named only where the DNA matches it firmly. Only part of the rows carry a size: once, few, many, or a class if the clone is expanded.

J: TRBJ1-1
size: once
D: NA
V: TRBV6-1
CDR3: CASSPKDRTEAFF
DNA: TGTGCCAGCAGTCCTAAAGACAGAACTGAAGCTTTCTTT

J: TRBJ2-7
size: NA
D: TRBD2
V: TRBV6-5
CDR3: CASRPAPGLGYEQYF
DNA: TGTGCCAGCAGGCCGGCCCCGGGACTAGGCTACGAGCAGTACTTC

J: TRBJ1-2
size: NA
D: NA
V: TRBV6-5
CDR3: CASSTPRGSRGYTF
DNA: TGTGCCAGCAGTACCCCCCGGGGTTCGAGGGGCTACACCTTC

J: TRBJ1-5
size: NA
D: NA
V: TRBV6-6
CDR3: CASSLTGNQPQHF
DNA: TGTGCCAGCAGCCTGACAGGCAATCAGCCCCAGCATTTT

J: TRBJ2-5
size: NA
D: TRBD1
V: TRBV19
CDR3: CASRGTGLGETQYF
DNA: TGTGCCAGCCGCGGGACAGGGCTCGGAGAGACCCAGTACTTC

J: TRBJ1-5
size: NA
D: NA
V: TRBV5-1
CDR3: CASSLDSRDQPQHF
DNA: TGCGCCAGCAGCTTGGATAGCCGTGATCAGCCCCAGCATTTT

J: TRBJ2-7
size: NA
D: NA
V: TRBV18
CDR3: CASSRDSSSYEQYF
DNA: TGTGCCAGCTCACGTGACTCGTCTTCCTACGAGCAGTACTTC

J: TRBJ1-6
size: NA
D: TRBD1
V: TRBV5-1
CDR3: CASSLEGTGGNSPLHF
DNA: TGCGCCAGCAGCTTGGAGGGGACAGGGGGTAACTCACCCCTCCACTTT

J: TRBJ1-1
size: NA
D: NA
V: TRBV7-9
CDR3: CASTRRDMNTEAFF
DNA: TGTGCCAGCACCCGTCGGGACATGAACACTGAAGCTTTCTTT

J: TRBJ1-1
size: NA
D: TRBD1
V: TRBV2
CDR3: CASSTDRGTEAFF
DNA: TGTGCCAGCAGTACGGACAGGGGCACTGAAGCTTTCTTT

J: TRBJ2-7
size: NA
D: TRBD2
V: TRBV6-5
CDR3: CASSRNRGAYEQYF
DNA: TGTGCCAGCAGCCGAAATCGGGGGGCCTACGAGCAGTACTTC

J: TRBJ1-2
size: NA
D: TRBD1
V: TRBV25-1
CDR3: CASSEGTGWDYGYTF
DNA: TGTGCCAGCAGTGAGGGGACAGGGTGGGACTATGGCTACACCTTC

J: TRBJ2-1
size: NA
D: NA
V: TRBV2
CDR3: CASRAEGSYNEQFF
DNA: TGTGCCAGCCGGGCGGAGGGTTCCTACAATGAGCAGTTCTTC

J: TRBJ1-1
size: once
D: TRBD1
V: TRBV6-6
CDR3: CAVEDRRATEAFF
DNA: TGTGCCGTGGAGGACAGGAGAGCGACTGAAGCTTTCTTT

J: TRBJ2-5
size: NA
D: TRBD1
V: TRBV7-8
CDR3: CASSLRQGWETQYF
DNA: TGTGCCAGCAGCCTGCGACAGGGCTGGGAGACCCAGTACTTC

J: TRBJ2-3
size: NA
D: NA
V: TRBV27
CDR3: CASSRRLGTDTQYF
DNA: TGTGCCAGCAGCCGGAGACTGGGCACAGATACGCAGTATTTT

J: TRBJ1-1
size: NA
D: NA
V: TRBV12-5
CDR3: CASGLVPTEAFF
DNA: TGTGCTAGTGGTTTGGTACCCACTGAAGCCTTCTTT

J: TRBJ1-6
size: NA
D: TRBD1
V: TRBV11-3
CDR3: CASSLRQGNSPLHF
DNA: TGTGCCAGCAGCTTAAGACAGGGTAATTCACCCCTCCACTTT

J: TRBJ2-7
size: NA
D: TRBD1
V: TRBV19
CDR3: CASSMGQQSSYEQYF
DNA: TGTGCCAGTAGTATGGGACAGCAGAGCTCCTACGAGCAGTACTTC

J: TRBJ1-6
size: NA
D: TRBD1
V: TRBV19
CDR3: CASSIFRQGDNSPLHF
DNA: TGTGCCAGTAGTATCTTCCGACAGGGAGATAATTCACCCCTCCACTTT

J: TRBJ1-1
size: NA
D: TRBD1
V: TRBV7-9
CDR3: CASSSNRGSITEAFF
DNA: TGTGCCAGCAGCTCAAACAGGGGGTCGATCACTGAAGCTTTCTTT

J: TRBJ1-5
size: NA
D: NA
V: TRBV5-3
CDR3: CARSLVKIRQPQHF
DNA: TGTGCCAGAAGCTTGGTGAAGATTAGACAGCCCCAGCATTTT

J: TRBJ2-5
size: NA
D: TRBD2
V: TRBV5-6
CDR3: CASSFSGLAGGRETQYF
DNA: TGTGCCAGCAGCTTTAGTGGACTAGCGGGAGGAAGAGAGACCCAGTACTTC

J: TRBJ1-4
size: NA
D: NA
V: TRBV10-1
CDR3: CATDRVLNEKLFF
DNA: TGCGCCACCGACCGGGTCCTTAATGAAAAACTGTTTTTT

J: TRBJ1-2
size: NA
D: TRBD1
V: TRBV28
CDR3: CASSTTGGPYGYTF
DNA: TGTGCCAGCAGTACGACAGGGGGCCCATATGGCTACACCTTC

J: TRBJ2-7
size: NA
D: NA
V: TRBV25-1
CDR3: CPETGNRQSSYEQYF
DNA: TGCCCTGAAACAGGGAACCGACAAAGCTCCTACGAGCAGTACTTC

J: TRBJ2-1
size: NA
D: NA
V: TRBV7-3
CDR3: CASSPNVGASGYNEQFF
DNA: TGTGCCAGCAGCCCCAACGTCGGTGCGTCAGGTTACAATGAGCAGTTCTTC

J: TRBJ2-7
size: NA
D: NA
V: TRBV6-5
CDR3: CASALRAGTYEQYF
DNA: TGTGCCAGCGCCTTGCGAGCAGGTACCTACGAGCAGTACTTC

J: TRBJ2-3
size: NA
D: TRBD1
V: TRBV5-5
CDR3: CASSYGQGTDTQYF
DNA: TGTGCCAGCAGCTATGGACAGGGCACAGATACGCAGTATTTT

J: TRBJ2-7
size: NA
D: TRBD2
V: TRBV7-2
CDR3: CASSQSRGSGTKRYEQYF
DNA: TGTGCCAGCAGCCAAAGTCGAGGTTCCGGGACTAAGCGATACGAGCAGTACTTC

J: TRBJ2-2
size: NA
D: TRBD2
V: TRBV5-1
CDR3: CASSLGTSGTGELFF
DNA: TGCGCCAGCAGCTTGGGTACTAGCGGGACCGGGGAGCTGTTTTTT

J: TRBJ1-2
size: once
D: NA
V: TRBV28
CDR3: CATAASSYGYTF
DNA: TGTGCCACTGCGGCTTCCTCATATGGCTACACCTTC

J: TRBJ2-3
size: NA
D: TRBD2
V: TRBV5-4
CDR3: CASSRLGPAGGLSGTDTQYF
DNA: TGTGCCAGCAGCCGATTGGGTCCGGCGGGAGGGCTTAGCGGCACAGATACGCAGTATTTT

J: TRBJ1-2
size: NA
D: NA
V: TRBV6-1
CDR3: CASMSPRDYGYTF
DNA: TGTGCCAGCATGTCCCCCAGGGACTATGGCTACACCTTC

J: TRBJ2-7
size: NA
D: NA
V: TRBV5-1
CDR3: CASSAWGDGIYEQYF
DNA: TGCGCCAGCAGTGCATGGGGGGACGGGATCTACGAGCAGTACTTC

J: TRBJ1-4
size: NA
D: NA
V: TRBV4-1
CDR3: CASSQPLELNEKLFF
DNA: TGCGCCAGCAGCCAACCACTCGAACTCAATGAAAAACTGTTTTTT

J: TRBJ1-6
size: NA
D: NA
V: TRBV6-5
CDR3: CASSDTGSSPLHF
DNA: TGTGCCAGCAGCGATACAGGGTCTTCACCCCTCCACTTT

J: TRBJ2-7
size: once
D: TRBD1
V: TRBV27
CDR3: CASSLIGDRGEQYF
DNA: TGTGCCAGCAGTTTAATAGGGGACAGAGGGGAGCAGTACTTC

J: TRBJ2-7
size: NA
D: TRBD2
V: TRBV5-1
CDR3: CASSLDYSGRAYEQYF
DNA: TGCGCCAGCAGCTTGGACTATAGCGGGAGGGCCTACGAGCAGTACTTC